The subject of this entry is one TCR beta chain. Different DNA sequences within this sample yield the same CDR3. The data originate from a study of blood T cell repertoires in COVID-19. Study background: Researchers got acute and convalescent COVID-19 samples from the United States, Italy and Spain. T cells, B-cell-depleted T cells, or PBMCs provided the cDNA or gDNA that served as material.

The CDR3 is 15 amino acids. Trimming left V 1 base short and J 0 bases short, with 7 bases between. In germline, CDR1 is LNHDA, CDR2 SQIVND (reference sequence). In the original analysis: Nucleated cell number was recorded as an estimate derived from reference gene primer amplification. Assay: immunoSEQ multiplex PCR; the TCRdb copy retains only in-frame clones and omits some. V and J calls plus clone size are reproduced from that table; the DNA served to infer D and trimming. The data hold roughly 340,000 clones, with approximately 90% observed a single time. Participants spanned ages 18 to 89 years and resided in roughly 26 US areas.

This chain joins TRBV19 and TRBJ1-5; no clear D. Source material: PBMCs or T cells enriched from blood (not recorded which). This clonotype originated in a young man who had recovered from COVID-19. The CDR3: CASSIGQYSNQPQHF. CDR3 coding DNA: TGTGCCAGTAGTATAGGCCAGTATAGCAATCAGCCCCAGCATTTT.